Below, one T cell receptor (beta chain) is given with its context. This specimen belongs to a study of technical replicates of blood from a handful of donors. Germline V lookup: CDR1 SGHRS, CDR2 YFSETQ. V was trimmed by 1 base and J by 5 bases, leaving 12 bases between them. The CDR3 runs 15 residues. The data were produced by immunoSEQ multiplex PCR, yet TCRdb's version contains in-frame clones alone and is incomplete. The sample contains tens of thousands of clones, approximately 96% of which appear only once. Material: T cells isolated from PBMCs. The chain employs TRBV5-1 and TRBJ1-4; possibly TRBD1 for D (6 bases). The TCR was taken from a human donor in good health. CDR3 bases: TGCGCCAGCAGCTTGTCGACAGGTACCAATGAAAAACTGTTTTTT. Translating gives CASSLSTGTNEKLFF.